The table lists the clone carrying this T cell receptor (beta chain) with a few counts. This sample is part of a study of T cells in Graves' hyperthyroidism and ophthalmopathy. Germline CDR1 and CDR2: SGHTA and FQGNSA. With 6 bases removed from V and 10 bases from J, the gap between germline ends came to 10 bases. CDR3 length: 10 amino acids. Disease duration under 2 months; hyperthyroidism patients were aged 18 to 65. Exclusion of patients followed from uncontrolled infection, other autoimmune disease, pregnancy or lactation. Amplification of TCR beta CDR3 regions used RNA as the template. Initially, a first-round RT-PCR of the TCR CDR3 employed the HTBI primer set. TCRdb processed the multiplex PCR reads anew with MiXCR; each CDR3 protein has one entry. The table shows roughly 800,000 distinct CDR3 sequences, with 38% occurring only once.

The chain carries TRBV7-2 and TRBJ2-7; no reliable D call. Sequences were obtained from blood. The receptor comes from a man aged 18-30 years with Graves' hyperthyroidism. In DNA form, the CDR3 reads TGTGCCAGCAGTCTCGAAGTTCAGTACTTC. Translation gives CASSLEVQYF. The entire variable domain, with the rest obtained from reference TRBV7-2 and TRBJ2-7, is as follows: GAGVSQSPSNKVTEKGKDVELRCDPISGHTALYWYRQSLGQGLEFLIYFQGNSAPDKSGLPSDRFSAERTGGSVSTLTIQRTQQEDSAVYLCASSLEVQYFGPGTRLTVT.